This entry features one T cell receptor (beta chain) sequence. The sample is drawn from a study of blood T cell repertoires in COVID-19. Study context: The samples span acute and convalescent COVID-19 from the United States, Italy and Spain.

Generated by immunoSEQ multiplex PCR, the TCRdb table keeps only in-frame clones and is missing some. The data show 16,000 or so clones, around 87% seen once. Per germline, CDR1 MNHEY and CDR2 SMNVEV (reference sequence). Trimming took 2 bases from V and 9 from J, leaving 11 bases between them. CDR3 length: 13 residues. This clonotype was obtained from a human donor in a cohort sampled during active COVID-19. The V gene is TRBV27, the J gene TRBJ1-5; D call uncertain. The sequenced material came from peripheral blood. The CDR3 nucleotides read TGTGCCAGCAGTTTAGAGGTCCTGGGGCCCCAGCATTTT. Protein: CASSLEVLGPQHF.